This passage covers 4 T cell receptor beta chains from one sample sequenced in a study of CD8+ T cells in alopecia areata. Separation of pooled cutaneous lymph node cells was by sorting with CD4, CD8alpha, NKG2D, NKG2ACE and other markers. TCR sequencing used cDNA made by reverse transcription of extracted RNA. Produced via immunoSEQ multiplex PCR; TCRdb's table is partial and in-frame only. Listed for the sample are 270,000 or so clones, none seen a single time. Material: CD4+ T cells sorted from a lymph node. These receptors were obtained from a C3H/HeJ mouse with alopecia areata. The mice in this strain carry MHC haplotype H2-k.

Worth noting for this clone: Mouse germline and gene names are used. Other DNA sequences from this sample encode an identical CDR3 as well. CDR3 residues: CTCSAQQSNSDYTF. CDR3 DNA (partial): TGCACCTGCAGTGCCCAACAGAGCAACTCC. The rearrangement links TRBV1 to TRBJ1-2; D remains unclear. The DNA ends 4 residues before the CDR3 does, and the rest of the CDR3 is filled in from the germline J gene. Germline V gene data show CDR1 as NSQYPW and CDR2 as LRSPGD (reference sequence). The CDR3 contains 14 residues. Trimming shortened V by 3 bases and J by 2 bases, and 10 bases separated the two germline ends.

To note about this clone: Here the gene names and germline are mouse. The read ends 4 residues early relative to the CDR3; the germline J gene fills the gap. The chain couples TRBV13-1 to TRBJ2-5, with 13 bases lining up with TRBD2. There are 16 residues in the CDR3. Germline CDR1 reads NSHNY; CDR2 reads SYGAGN. Incomplete CDR3 DNA: TGTGCCAGCAGCCCCTCCGGGACTGGGGGGGGAGAC. Protein product: CASSPSGTGGGD. The whole CDR3 region reads CASSPSGTGGGDTQYF.

On this clone itself: The genes are named according to mouse. Coverage ceases 4 residues before the CDR3 finishes, and the germline J gene fills in the end. V gene TRBV13-1 combines with J gene TRBJ2-1, with 9 bases matching TRBD1. CDR1 is NSHNY, CDR2 SYGAGN, per germline. After removal of 5 bases from V and 2 bases from J, the junction contained 5 bases not matched to a gene. The CDR3 contains 15 residues. The CDR3 here is CASRGTGPYYAEQFF. CDR3 bases read: TGTGCCAGCAGGGGGACAGGGCCTTACTATGCT.

Many counts were recorded for this clone. Mouse names are used for the genes. Coverage ceases 4 residues before the CDR3 finishes, and the germline J gene fills in the end. The chain combines TRBV3 with TRBJ2-5; TRBD2 might be the D (5 bases). Per the germline V gene, CDR1 is SNHLY and CDR2 is FYNGKV (reference sequence). Trimming cost V 5 bases and J 0 bases, with 18 bases left between them. CDR3 length: 17 amino acids. CDR3 in amino acids: CASSPGLLPLNQDTQYF. The CDR3 bases that were read are TGTGCCAGCAGCCCCGGACTCCTTCCCCTTAACCAAGAC.